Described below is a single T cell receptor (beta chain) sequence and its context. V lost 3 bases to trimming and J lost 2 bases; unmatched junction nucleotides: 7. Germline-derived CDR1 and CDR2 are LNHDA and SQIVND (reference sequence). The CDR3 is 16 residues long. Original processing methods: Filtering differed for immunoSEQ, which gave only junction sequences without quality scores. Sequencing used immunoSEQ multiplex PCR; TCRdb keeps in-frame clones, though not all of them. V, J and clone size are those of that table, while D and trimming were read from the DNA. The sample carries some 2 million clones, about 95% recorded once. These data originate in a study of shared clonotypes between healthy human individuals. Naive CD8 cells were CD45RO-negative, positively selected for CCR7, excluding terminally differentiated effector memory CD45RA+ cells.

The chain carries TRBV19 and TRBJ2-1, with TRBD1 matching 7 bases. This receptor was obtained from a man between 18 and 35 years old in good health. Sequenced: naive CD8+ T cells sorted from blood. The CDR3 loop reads CASSIGRTGTYNEQFF. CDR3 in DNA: TGTGCCAGTAGTATCGGAAGGACAGGCACCTACAATGAGCAGTTCTTC.